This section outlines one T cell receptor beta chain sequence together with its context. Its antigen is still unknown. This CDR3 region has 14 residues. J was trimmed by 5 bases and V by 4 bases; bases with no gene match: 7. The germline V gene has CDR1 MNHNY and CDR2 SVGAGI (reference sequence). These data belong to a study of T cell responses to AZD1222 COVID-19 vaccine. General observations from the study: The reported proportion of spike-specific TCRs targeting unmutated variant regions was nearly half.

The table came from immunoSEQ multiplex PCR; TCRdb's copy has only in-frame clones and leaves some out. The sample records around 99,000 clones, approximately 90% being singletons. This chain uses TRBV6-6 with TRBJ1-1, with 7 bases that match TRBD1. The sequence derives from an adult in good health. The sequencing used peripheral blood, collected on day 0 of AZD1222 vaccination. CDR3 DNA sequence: TGTGCCAGCAGTTCAACAGGGGAAAGGACTGAAGCTTTCTTT. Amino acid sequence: CASSSTGERTEAFF.